The sequence of this T cell receptor (beta chain) was determined in a study of metastatic and nonmetastatic thyroid tumors. Whole-study context: Repertoires of blood and of tissue (tumor or nodule) from malignant and benign thyroid patients were compared.

Regarding this clone: Its antigen is not known.

Authors' methods: Building a distant-metastasis classifier for papillary thyroid cancer drew on CDR3 differences across clinicopathological groups. Using MiXCR, TCRdb re-called clones from the PCR reads. TCRdb, not the original authors, processed these V and J calls. Of over 20,000 clones listed, 20% to 30% are singletons. Each patient came to thyroid surgery without any prior treatment (of any kind). Trimming took 5 bases from V and 6 from J; bases not matched to a gene: 12. Germline CDR1 reads SGHAT; CDR2 reads FQNNGV. The CDR3 extends over 16 amino acids. General observations from the study: A significant increase in TCR beta diversity was reportedly seen in malignant thyroid tumors relative to benign nodules, in blood and tumor.

Material for sequencing was tumor tissue. The chain carries TRBV11-2 and TRBJ2-1; 8 bases align to TRBD2. The origin of this receptor is a male donor with papillary thyroid cancer or a benign thyroid nodule (not recorded which). Some clones in this sample may be carry-over from other donors' samples. CDR3 protein: CASSPRGASGFNEQFF. CDR3 bases: TGTGCCAGCAGCCCCCGTGGGGCTAGCGGGTTCAATGAGCAGTTCTTC.